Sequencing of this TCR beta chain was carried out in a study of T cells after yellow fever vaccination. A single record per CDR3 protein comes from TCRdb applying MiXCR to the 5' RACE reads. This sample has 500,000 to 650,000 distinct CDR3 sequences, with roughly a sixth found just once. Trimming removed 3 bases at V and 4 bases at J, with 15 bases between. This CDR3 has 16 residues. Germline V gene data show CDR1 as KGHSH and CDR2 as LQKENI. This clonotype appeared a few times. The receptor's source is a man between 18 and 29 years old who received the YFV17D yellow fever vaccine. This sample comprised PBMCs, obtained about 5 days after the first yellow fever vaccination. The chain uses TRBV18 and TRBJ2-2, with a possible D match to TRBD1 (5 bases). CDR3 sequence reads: CASSPSGFGATGELFF. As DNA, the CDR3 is TGTGCCAGCTCACCCTCAGGGTTTGGCGCCACCGGGGAGCTGTTTTTT.